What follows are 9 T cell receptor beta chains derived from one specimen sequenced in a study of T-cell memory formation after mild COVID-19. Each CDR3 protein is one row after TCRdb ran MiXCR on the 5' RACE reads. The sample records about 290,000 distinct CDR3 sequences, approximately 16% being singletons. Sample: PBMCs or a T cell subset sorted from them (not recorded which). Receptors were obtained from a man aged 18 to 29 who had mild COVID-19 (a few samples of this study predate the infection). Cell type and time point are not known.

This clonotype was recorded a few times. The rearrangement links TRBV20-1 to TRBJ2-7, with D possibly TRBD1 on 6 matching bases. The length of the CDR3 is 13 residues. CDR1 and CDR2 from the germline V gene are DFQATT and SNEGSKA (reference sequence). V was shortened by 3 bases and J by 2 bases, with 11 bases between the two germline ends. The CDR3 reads CSASQGPTYEQYV. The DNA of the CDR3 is TGCAGTGCTAGTCAGGGGCCGACCTACGAGCAGTACGTC.

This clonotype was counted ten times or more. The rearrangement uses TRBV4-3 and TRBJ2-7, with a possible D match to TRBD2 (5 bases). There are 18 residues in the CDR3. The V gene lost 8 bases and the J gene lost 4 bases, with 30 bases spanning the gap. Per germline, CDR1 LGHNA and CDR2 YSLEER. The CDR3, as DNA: TGCGCCAGCCAGCCAAGGGCGGAGCGGCCCCCTAATTATTACGAGCAGTACGTC. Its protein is CASQPRAERPPNYYEQYV.

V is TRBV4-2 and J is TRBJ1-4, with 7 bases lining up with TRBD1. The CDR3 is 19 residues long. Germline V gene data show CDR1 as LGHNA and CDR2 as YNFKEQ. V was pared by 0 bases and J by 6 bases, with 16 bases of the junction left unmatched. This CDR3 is CASSQEIQLRGQEDEKLFF. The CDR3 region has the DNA TGTGCCAGCAGCCAAGAAATACAACTTCGAGGACAGGAGGATGAAAAACTGTTTTTT.

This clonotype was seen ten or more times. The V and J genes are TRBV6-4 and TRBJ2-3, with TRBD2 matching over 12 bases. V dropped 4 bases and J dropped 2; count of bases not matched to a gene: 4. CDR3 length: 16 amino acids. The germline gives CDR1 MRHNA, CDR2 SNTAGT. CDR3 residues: CASSASGGDSTDTQYF. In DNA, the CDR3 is TGTGCCAGCAGTGCTAGCGGGGGGGATTCCACAGATACGCAGTATTTT.

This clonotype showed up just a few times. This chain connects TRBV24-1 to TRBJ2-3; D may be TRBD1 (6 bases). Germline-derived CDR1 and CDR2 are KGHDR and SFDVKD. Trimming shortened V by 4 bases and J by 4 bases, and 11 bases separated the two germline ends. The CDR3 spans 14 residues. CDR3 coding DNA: TGTGCCACCAGTGAGGCAACAGGGTCAGATACGCAGTATTTT. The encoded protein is CATSEATGSDTQYF.

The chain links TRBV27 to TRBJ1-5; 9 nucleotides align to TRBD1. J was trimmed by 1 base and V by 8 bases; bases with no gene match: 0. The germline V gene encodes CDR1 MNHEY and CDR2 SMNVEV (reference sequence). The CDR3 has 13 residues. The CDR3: CASGQGSNQPQHF. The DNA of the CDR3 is TGTGCCAGCGGACAGGGGAGCAATCAGCCCCAGCATTTT.

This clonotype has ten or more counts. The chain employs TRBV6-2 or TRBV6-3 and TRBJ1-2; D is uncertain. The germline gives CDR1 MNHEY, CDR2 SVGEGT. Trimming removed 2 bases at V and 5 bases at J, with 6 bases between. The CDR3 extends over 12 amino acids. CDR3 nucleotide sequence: TGTGCCAGCAGTTACCAGGAGTATGGCTACACCTTC. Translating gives CASSYQEYGYTF.

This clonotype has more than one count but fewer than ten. Here the CDR3 reads CASSHRDRKTGELFF. CDR3 nucleotide sequence: TGTGCCAGCAGCCACCGGGACAGGAAAACCGGGGAGCTGTTTTTT. The V gene is TRBV7-9, the J gene TRBJ2-2, with 8 bases matching TRBD1. CDR1 SEHNR and CDR2 FQNEAQ come from the germline V gene (reference sequence). This CDR3 contains 15 residues. V was pared by 5 bases and J by 5 bases, with 7 bases of the junction left unmatched.

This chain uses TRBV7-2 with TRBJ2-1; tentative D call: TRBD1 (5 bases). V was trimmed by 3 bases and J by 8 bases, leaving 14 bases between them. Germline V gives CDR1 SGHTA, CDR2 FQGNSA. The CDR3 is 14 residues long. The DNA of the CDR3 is TGTGCCAGCAGCTTTGAAGACAGTTGGGATGAGCAGTTCTTC. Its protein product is CASSFEDSWDEQFF.